The subject of this entry is one T cell receptor (beta chain). Its antigen is undetermined. This record comes from a study of shared clonotypes between healthy human individuals. Study results and limitations: Clonotypes shared by all four donors outscored non-shared clonotypes in generation probability. What limited the represented genetic and exposure-history diversity was the small number of donors. Tissue TCR repertoires likely differ from these blood-only repertoires.

Per germline, CDR1 SGHRS and CDR2 YFSETQ. V lost 2 bases and J 2 bases, leaving 11 bases between the germline ends. The CDR3 contains 14 residues. Clones were sequenced by immunoSEQ multiplex PCR, and TCRdb holds only the in-frame ones, with some missing. Of hundreds of thousands of clones in the sample, about 74% were seen once. The V call is TRBV5-1, the J call TRBJ2-7; D gene unclear. This receptor was obtained from a man under 40 in good health. Sequenced: memory CD4+ T cells sorted from blood. Sample subset: CD45RA-negative fraction. CDR3 coding DNA: TGCGCCAGCAGCTTCAGCGAGGTTCCCTACGAGCAGTACTTC. Translation: CASSFSEVPYEQYF. The full variable domain, with the rest looked up from reference TRBV5-1 and TRBJ2-7, is KAGVTQTPRYLIKTRGQQVTLSCSPISGHRSVSWYQQTPGQGLQFLFEYFSETQRNKGNFPGRFSGRQFSNSRSEMNVSTLELGDSALYLCASSFSEVPYEQYFGPGTRLTVT.